This passage covers 5 T cell receptor beta chains from one sample sequenced in a study of blood T cell repertoires in COVID-19. Repertoires were generated with immunoSEQ multiplex PCR, while TCRdb's copy carries only in-frame clones and drops some. Among fewer than 350,000 clones, about 91% were seen once, and the ten largest hold approximately 9.4%. The sequenced sample consisted of peripheral blood. The receptor source for this set is a man younger than 45 with COVID-19, enrolled during active disease.

The rearrangement uses TRBV7-9 and TRBJ1-4, with D unclear. The V end lost 0 bases, the J end lost 0 bases, and 5 bases lay between the germline ends. CDR1 is SEHNR and CDR2 is FQNEAQ in the germline V gene (reference sequence). CDR3 length: 15 amino acids. This chain's CDR3 is CASSLAAATNEKLFF. The CDR3 DNA reads TGTGCCAGCAGCTTAGCGGCAGCAACTAATGAAAAACTGTTTTTT. Full variable domain (rest looked up from reference TRBV7-9 and TRBJ1-4): DTGVSQNPRHKITKRGQNVTFRCDPISEHNRLYWYRQTLGQGPEFLTYFQNEAQLEKSRLLSDRFSAERPKGSFSTLEIQRTEQGDSAMYLCASSLAAATNEKLFFGSGTQLSVL.

This sequence joins TRBV5-6 and TRBJ2-5, with TRBD2 matching over 9 bases. Losses at the gene ends were 2 bases for V and 4 bases for J; bases not matched to a gene: 12. Germline CDR1 reads SGHDT; CDR2 reads YYEEEE. This CDR3 has 17 amino acids. For the CDR3, the DNA is TGTGCCAGCAGCTTTGAGAGGCAGCGGGGGGCCAGAGAGACCCAGTACTTC. This codes for CASSFERQRGARETQYF.

In nucleotides, the CDR3 is TGTGCCAGCAGTTTATCCACAGGATACGAGCAGTACTTC. Translation: CASSLSTGYEQYF. The chain joins TRBV27 to TRBJ2-7; D is possibly TRBD1 (5 bases). The V end was cut by 0 bases, the J end by 4 bases, with 7 bases between. The CDR3 has 13 amino acids. Germline lookup yields CDR1 MNHEY and CDR2 SMNVEV (reference sequence).

V gene TRBV24-1 combines with J gene TRBJ2-1; D is perhaps TRBD2 (6 bases). Germline values: CDR1 KGHDR, CDR2 SFDVKD. The CDR3 sequence is 15 residues long. V was cut by 3 bases and J by 3 bases, with 11 bases left in between. CDR3 nucleotides: TGTGCCACCAGTGATGACGGGACTTTCTACAATGAGCAGTTCTTC. Its translation is CATSDDGTFYNEQFF.

This clone has just a few counts. The rearrangement uses TRBV19 and TRBJ2-2; D not resolved. Germline V gene lookup returns CDR1 LNHDA and CDR2 SQIVND (reference sequence). Trimming took 7 bases from V and 5 from J, leaving 5 bases between them. This CDR3 region has 11 residues. CDR3 nucleotides: TGTGCCAGTACGGTTACCGGGGAGCTGTTTTTT. Translated, it gives CASTVTGELFF.